A single sample gave rise to the 11 T cell receptor beta chains below, sequenced in a study of T cell changes during pregnancy in multiple sclerosis. Using immunoSEQ multiplex PCR, the repertoire was profiled, and TCRdb retains in-frame clones only, with some absent. The sample includes some 77,000 clones, approximately 91% of them seen just once. The sample was peripheral blood, taken before pregnancy. Source of these receptors: a female donor with multiple sclerosis, enrolled in a pregnancy study.

There are a few counts of this clone. The chain is built from TRBV19 and TRBJ1-5, with D perhaps TRBD1 (5 bases). This CDR3 is 14 amino acids long. Trimming left V 4 bases short and J 9 bases short, with 16 bases between. Germline V gene lookup returns CDR1 LNHDA and CDR2 SQIVND (reference sequence). DNA for the CDR3: TGTGCCAGTAGTAAAGAGGGCGAGCAGGGGCCCCAGCATTTT. Protein product: CASSKEGEQGPQHF.

The V call is TRBV30, the J call TRBJ1-2, with no clear D. The length of the CDR3 is 16 residues. Looked up from germline, CDR1 is GTSNPN and CDR2 is SVGIG (reference sequence). V gave up 2 bases and J gave up 4 bases, with 20 bases separating them. CDR3 in DNA: TGTGCCTGGAGTTTGGTGGGAGACCGGGGTCCCTATGGCTACACCTTC. This codes for CAWSLVGDRGPYGYTF.

This clone came up once. The gene calls are TRBV5-4 and TRBJ1-1; D gene unclear. The CDR3 consists of 14 residues. The ends were cut back, 0 bases at V and 1 base at J, with 7 bases in the middle. Germline V CDR1 and CDR2: SGHNT, YYREEE (reference sequence). In DNA, the CDR3 is TGTGCCAGCAGCTTGGTTTACGGGAACACTGAAGCTTTCTTT. Its protein is CASSLVYGNTEAFF.

The chain recombines TRBV10-3 with TRBJ2-3; TRBD2 aligns across 10 bases. The CDR3 length is 16 residues. Germline trimming cut 2 bases from V and 1 base from J; bases unmatched to any gene: 3. Germline CDR1 and CDR2: ENHRY and SYGVKD. CDR3 loop: CAISEVGLAGTDTQYF. In DNA form, the CDR3 reads TGTGCCATCAGTGAGGTAGGACTAGCGGGCACAGATACGCAGTATTTT.

In its sample, this clone was seen once. The V gene is TRBV14, the J gene TRBJ2-1, with 8 bases that match TRBD1. V was clipped by 5 bases and J by 3 bases; unmatched bases: 9. The CDR3 runs 16 residues. Germline V gene lookup returns CDR1 SGHDN and CDR2 FVKESK. The CDR3 loop reads CASSNGQGKFYNEQFF. In DNA, the CDR3 is TGTGCCAGCAGCAACGGACAGGGCAAGTTCTACAATGAGCAGTTCTTC.

This clone was recorded only once. V is TRBV10-1 and J is TRBJ2-3, with D possibly TRBD2 on 6 matching bases. Trimming cost V 6 bases and J 0 bases, with 10 bases left between them. Germline-derived CDR1 and CDR2 are WNHNN and SYGVQD (reference sequence). This CDR3 has 14 amino acids. CDR3 nucleotides: TGCGCCAGCAGCCAAAGCGGGAGCACAGATACGCAGTATTTT. It specifies CASSQSGSTDTQYF.

The J gene is TRBJ1-5, the V gene TRBV9; no clear D gene. V lost 3 bases to trimming and J lost 2 bases, with 9 bases between them. The CDR3 consists of 14 residues. The germline CDR1 and CDR2 sequences are SGDLS and YYNGEE. CDR3 loop: CASSDTAGNQPQHF. The DNA of the CDR3 is TGTGCCAGCAGCGACACAGCTGGCAATCAGCCCCAGCATTTT.

CDR3 loop: CASSEDRRYNEQFF. The CDR3, as DNA: TGTGCCAGCAGTGAGGACAGGCGGTACAATGAGCAGTTCTTC. The V call is TRBV2, the J call TRBJ2-1; 7 bases are shared with TRBD1. The CDR3 runs to 14 residues. Trimming removed 3 bases from V and 4 bases from J; junction bases left unmatched: 3. Looked up from germline, CDR1 is SNHLY and CDR2 is FYNNEI.

The chain has TRBV19 and TRBJ2-1, with D possibly matching TRBD2 (7 bases). CDR1 LNHDA and CDR2 SQIVND come from the germline V gene (reference sequence). The CDR3 has 18 residues. V lost 4 bases and J 3 bases, leaving 22 bases between the germline ends. In DNA, the CDR3 is TGTGCCAGTAGTACCACGTTTGGGGGGGGGCGAGTCTACAATGAGCAGTTCTTC. As protein: CASSTTFGGGRVYNEQFF.

The genes are TRBV12-5 and TRBJ1-2; perhaps TRBD1 as D (6 bases). The CDR3 covers 13 residues. With 5 bases removed from V and 6 bases from J, the gap between germline ends came to 13 bases. Germline loops: CDR1 LGHNT, CDR2 FRNRAP. The CDR3 loop reads CASGVDRPHGYTF. CDR3 DNA sequence: TGTGCTAGTGGTGTGGACAGACCCCATGGCTACACCTTC.

The chain uses TRBV7-9 and TRBJ2-1; 14 positions match TRBD2. V trimming: 8 bases; J trimming: 2 bases; junction bases outside the gene matches: 11. The CDR3 is 18 amino acids. Germline loops: CDR1 SEHNR, CDR2 FQNEAQ (reference sequence). CDR3 in amino acids: CASLTGTSGGMTYNEQFF. The CDR3, as DNA: TGTGCCAGCCTCACCGGGACTAGCGGGGGAATGACCTACAATGAGCAGTTCTTC.